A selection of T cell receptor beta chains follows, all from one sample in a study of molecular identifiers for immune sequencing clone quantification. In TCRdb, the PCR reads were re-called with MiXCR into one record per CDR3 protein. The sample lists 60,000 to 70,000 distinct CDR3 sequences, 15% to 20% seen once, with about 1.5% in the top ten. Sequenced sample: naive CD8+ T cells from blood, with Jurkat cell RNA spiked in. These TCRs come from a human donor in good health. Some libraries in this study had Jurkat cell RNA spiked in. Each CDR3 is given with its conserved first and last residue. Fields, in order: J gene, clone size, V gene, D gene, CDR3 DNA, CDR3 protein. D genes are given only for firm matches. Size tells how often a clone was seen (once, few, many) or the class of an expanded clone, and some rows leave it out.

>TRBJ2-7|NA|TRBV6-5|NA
TGTGCCAGCAGTTTAGGCGGGTTAAAATACGAGCAGTACTTC
CASSLGGLKYEQYF
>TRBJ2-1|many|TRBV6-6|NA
TGTGCCAGCAGTCCTGGGGGGTCGGGTGAGCAGTTCTTC
CASSPGGSGEQFF
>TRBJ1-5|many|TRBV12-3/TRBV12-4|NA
TGTGCCAGCAGACCCGACAGCCCCAATCAGCCCCAGCATTTT
CASRPDSPNQPQHF
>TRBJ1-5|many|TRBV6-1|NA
TGTGCCAGCAGTGAAGTAATTGGGACATATAGCAATCAGCCCCAGCATTTT
CASSEVIGTYSNQPQHF
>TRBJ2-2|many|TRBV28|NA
TGTGCCAGCAGTTCGCTTCGGGCCTCCCCCACGAACACCGGGGAGCTGTTTTTT
CASSSLRASPTNTGELFF
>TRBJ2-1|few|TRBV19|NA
TGTGCCAGTAGTCTCAGGACAACCTACAATGAGCAGTTCTTC
CASSLRTTYNEQFF
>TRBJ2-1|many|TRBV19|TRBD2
TGTGCCAGTAGTCCCCTGGCTAGCGGCACCCATGGGGAGCAGTTCTTC
CASSPLASGTHGEQFF
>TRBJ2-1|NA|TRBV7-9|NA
TGTGCCAGCAGCTCAATGACTACAAGCTCCTACAATGAGCAGTTCTTC
CASSSMTTSSYNEQFF
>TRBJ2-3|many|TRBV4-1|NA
TGCGCCAGCAGCCAAAAACCGGGACCCCCTTCCGATACGCAGTATTTT
CASSQKPGPPSDTQYF
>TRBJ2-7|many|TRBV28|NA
TGTGCCAGCAGTTTGTATGGGAAAACCTACGAGCAGTACTTC
CASSLYGKTYEQYF
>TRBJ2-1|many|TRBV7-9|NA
TGTGCCAGCAGCTTAGCGTCTTCAAATGAGCAGTTCTTC
CASSLASSNEQFF
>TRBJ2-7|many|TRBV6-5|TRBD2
TGTGCCAGCAGTTACACGACTAGCGGGAGTTTATACGAGCAGTACTTC
CASSYTTSGSLYEQYF
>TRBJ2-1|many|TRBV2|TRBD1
TGTGCCAGCAGTGCAACAGGGGTTAGCGAGCAGTTCTTC
CASSATGVSEQFF
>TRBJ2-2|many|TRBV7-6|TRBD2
TGTGCCAGCAGCCCAAGGGAGGGGCGAGGAAACACCGGGGAGCTGTTTTTT
CASSPREGRGNTGELFF
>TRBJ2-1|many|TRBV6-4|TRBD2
TGTGCCAGCAGCGAGAGACTAGCTAGTCCCAAATTGAGCTCCTACAATGAGCAGTTCTTC
CASSERLASPKLSSYNEQFF
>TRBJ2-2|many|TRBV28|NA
TGTGCCAGCAGTAGTAGGGCGAGTACCTATGTCACCGGGGAGCTGTTTTTT
CASSSRASTYVTGELFF
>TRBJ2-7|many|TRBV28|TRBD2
TGTGCCAGCAGTCTCCCCCGAGCGGGAGGGTCCTACGAGCAGTACTTC
CASSLPRAGGSYEQYF